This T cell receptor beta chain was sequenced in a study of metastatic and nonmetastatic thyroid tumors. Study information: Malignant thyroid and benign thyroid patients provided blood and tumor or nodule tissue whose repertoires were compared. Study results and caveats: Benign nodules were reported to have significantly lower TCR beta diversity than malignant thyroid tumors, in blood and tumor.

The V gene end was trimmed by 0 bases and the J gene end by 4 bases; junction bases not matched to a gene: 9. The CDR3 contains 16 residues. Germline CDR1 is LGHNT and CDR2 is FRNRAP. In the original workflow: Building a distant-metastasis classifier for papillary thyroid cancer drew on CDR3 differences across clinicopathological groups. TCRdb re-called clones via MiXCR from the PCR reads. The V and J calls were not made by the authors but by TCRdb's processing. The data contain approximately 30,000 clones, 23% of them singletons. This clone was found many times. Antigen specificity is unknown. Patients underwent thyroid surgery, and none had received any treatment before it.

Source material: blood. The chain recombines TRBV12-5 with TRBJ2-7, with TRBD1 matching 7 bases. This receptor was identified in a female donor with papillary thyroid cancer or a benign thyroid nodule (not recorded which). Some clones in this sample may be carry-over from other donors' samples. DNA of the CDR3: TGTGCTAGTGGTTTGGTACAAGGGACAGTTAATTACGAGCAGTACTTC. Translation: CASGLVQGTVNYEQYF.